The 16 T cell receptor beta chains in this list originate from one sample, sequenced in a study of blood T cells in healthy people across ages. PCR was performed a second time for about 6 to 12 cycles using a sample-barcoded 5' primer and a J-beta primer mix. TCRdb ran MiXCR on the 5' RACE reads and lists one entry per CDR3 protein. Seen here are about 1.7 million distinct CDR3 sequences, roughly 28% observed once, and the top ten hold roughly 8%. The sequencing sample was made of blood. The receptors shown here come from a young woman in good health.

This clonotype was observed a handful of times. The J gene is TRBJ2-2, the V gene TRBV20-1, with TRBD2 matching 7 bases. The V segment lost 3 bases and the J segment 6 bases; nucleotides outside the gene matches: 13. The germline gives CDR1 DFQATT, CDR2 SNEGSKA (reference sequence). The CDR3 has 16 amino acids. This CDR3 reads CSASKFFLADAGELFF. CDR3 nucleotide sequence: TGCAGTGCTAGCAAGTTTTTTCTAGCGGACGCCGGGGAGCTGTTTTTT.

The sample holds a few counts of this clonotype. The rearrangement joins TRBV6-6 to TRBJ2-6; tentatively, D is TRBD1 (6 bases). The CDR3 length is 15 residues. V lost 8 bases and J 0 bases, leaving 11 bases between the germline ends. The germline V gene has CDR1 MNHNY and CDR2 SVGAGI (reference sequence). The CDR3 spells CASGDTLSGANVLTF. DNA of the CDR3: TGTGCCAGCGGGGACACGCTCTCTGGGGCCAACGTCCTGACTTTC.

This rearrangement joins TRBV6-5 to TRBJ2-3, with 7 nucleotides matching TRBD2. The CDR3 totals 15 residues. Trimming took 5 bases from V and 4 from J; bases not matched to a gene: 9. Germline CDR1 reads MNHEY; CDR2 reads SVGAGI. CDR3 protein: CASSMGGRVADTQYF. The CDR3 DNA reads TGTGCCAGCAGTATGGGGGGGAGGGTCGCAGATACGCAGTATTTT.

This clonotype was detected many times. The chain links TRBV29-1 to TRBJ2-4, with TRBD1 identical over 7 bases. In germline, CDR1 is SQVTM, CDR2 ANQGSEA. V gave up 5 bases and J gave up 4 bases; unmatched junction bases: 8. The length of the CDR3 is 14 residues. For the CDR3, the DNA is TGCAGCGTTATCCCCGACAGGGTAAAAAACATTCAGTACTTC. This codes for CSVIPDRVKNIQYF.

The chain carries TRBV7-9 and TRBJ2-1; TRBD2 agrees at 14 bases. This CDR3 spans 16 amino acids. V shed 6 bases, J shed 8 bases, and the junction held 9 bases outside the gene matches. The V gene's germline CDR1 is SEHNR and CDR2 FQNEAQ (reference sequence). CDR3 sequence (DNA): TGTGCCAGCAGATCCGCCGGGACTAGCGGGAGAGATGAGCAGTTCTTC. As protein: CASRSAGTSGRDEQFF.

The chain has TRBV20-1 and TRBJ2-5, with D perhaps matching TRBD1 (6 bases). Trimming shortened V by 2 bases and J by 11 bases, and 21 bases separated the two germline ends. The CDR3 covers 14 residues. Germline CDR1 reads DFQATT; CDR2 reads SNEGSKA (reference sequence). The CDR3 spells CSARTGQNSYKQYF. As DNA, the CDR3 is TGCAGTGCTAGAACCGGACAGAACTCCTACAAGCAGTACTTC.

The V call is TRBV9, the J call TRBJ1-2; D remains unclear. CDR3 size: 13 residues. Germline CDR1 reads SGDLS; CDR2 reads YYNGEE. V lost 4 bases and J 6 bases, leaving 13 bases between the germline ends. CDR3 nucleotide sequence: TGTGCCAGCAGCCCCCAACAGAGCCATGGCTACACCTTC. This sequence encodes CASSPQQSHGYTF.

The V gene is TRBV10-3, the J gene TRBJ2-2; 8 bases are a match to TRBD1. V shed 2 bases, J shed 3 bases, and the junction held 5 bases outside the gene matches. The length of the CDR3 is 16 residues. Germline CDR1 reads ENHRY; CDR2 reads SYGVKD. This CDR3 reads CAISEHGQGDTGELFF. The DNA of the CDR3 is TGTGCCATCAGTGAGCATGGACAGGGAGACACCGGGGAGCTGTTTTTT.

The rearrangement links TRBV4-3 to TRBJ1-2, with 7 nucleotides matching TRBD1. The germline V gene encodes CDR1 LGHNA and CDR2 YSLEER. V shed 2 bases and J 3 bases; nucleotides not matched to a gene: 3. The CDR3 consists of 14 residues. The CDR3 nucleotides read TGCGCCAGCAGCCAACAGGGGGTGGACTATGGCTACACCTTC. Its protein product is CASSQQGVDYGYTF.

This clonotype showed up just a few times. The chain couples TRBV28 to TRBJ2-1; D could derive from TRBD1 or TRBD2 (5 bases each). The CDR3 contains 14 residues. Between the trimmed V and J ends, which lost 4 bases and 8 bases, there was a span of 15 bases. CDR1 MDHEN and CDR2 SYDVKM come from the germline V gene. The CDR3 DNA is TGTGCCAGCAGTTCCGGGACCTACGGGGATGAGCAGTTCTTC. Translation gives CASSSGTYGDEQFF. Full variable domain (rest looked up from reference TRBV28 and TRBJ2-1): DVKVTQSSRYLVKRTGEKVFLECVQDMDHENMFWYRQDPGLGLRLIYFSYDVKMKEKGDIPEGYSVSREKKERFSLILESASTNQTSMYLCASSSGTYGDEQFFGPGTRLTVL.

V is TRBV27 and J is TRBJ1-2, with TRBD1 as a possible D gene (5 bases). V gave up 1 base and J gave up 4 bases, with 13 bases separating them. Germline CDR1 and CDR2: MNHEY and SMNVEV (reference sequence). The CDR3 extends over 15 amino acids. The CDR3 DNA reads TGTGCCAGCAGTTTATTGGGTGGGGGAGGCTATGGCTACACCTTC. Translated, it gives CASSLLGGGGYGYTF.

The DNA for the CDR3 is TGCGCCAGCAGGGATAGCAGGGTCAACTACGAGCAGTACTTC. This codes for CASRDSRVNYEQYF. The rearrangement uses TRBV10-2 and TRBJ2-7, with D perhaps matching TRBD1 (5 bases). Per germline, CDR1 WSHSY and CDR2 SAAADI. Trimming pared 6 bases from V and 3 bases from J, leaving 15 bases between. There are 14 residues in the CDR3.

In its sample, this clonotype was seen many times. The chain's CDR3 is CASSESRQRGYTF. The CDR3 region has the DNA TGCGCCAGCAGTGAGTCACGGCAGAGGGGCTACACCTTC. The chain recombines TRBV10-2 with TRBJ1-2, with unresolved D. Trimming left V 0 bases short and J 8 bases short, with 10 bases between. CDR1 WSHSY and CDR2 SAAADI come from the germline V gene. This CDR3 region has 13 residues.

This chain's CDR3 is CASRDSGAYNEQFF. The CDR3 DNA follows: TGTGCCAGCAGGGATAGCGGGGCCTACAATGAGCAGTTCTTC. The gene calls are TRBV6-1 and TRBJ2-1; 8 bases are a match to TRBD2. With V trimmed by 6 bases and J by 2 bases, 3 bases remained unmatched. From germline, CDR1 is MNHNS and CDR2 SASEGT. This CDR3 contains 14 residues.

This clonotype appeared a few times. The V call is TRBV29-1, the J call TRBJ2-3; 9 bases match TRBD2. The CDR3 length is 16 residues. Germline CDR1 and CDR2: SQVTM and ANQGSEA. V lost 3 bases and J lost 1; bases outside the gene matches: 8. Here the CDR3 reads CSVEVLAGRGTDTQYF. CDR3 nucleotides: TGCAGCGTTGAGGTCCTAGCGGGACGCGGCACAGATACGCAGTATTTT.

The V gene is TRBV30, the J gene TRBJ1-4; the D is unclear. Deletions cut 1 base from V and 6 bases from J, with 12 bases between. From germline, CDR1 is GTSNPN and CDR2 SVGIG (reference sequence). The CDR3 is 14 residues long. CDR3 amino acids: CAWSAGGGDEKLFF. DNA for the CDR3: TGTGCCTGGAGTGCAGGTGGCGGTGATGAAAAACTGTTTTTT.